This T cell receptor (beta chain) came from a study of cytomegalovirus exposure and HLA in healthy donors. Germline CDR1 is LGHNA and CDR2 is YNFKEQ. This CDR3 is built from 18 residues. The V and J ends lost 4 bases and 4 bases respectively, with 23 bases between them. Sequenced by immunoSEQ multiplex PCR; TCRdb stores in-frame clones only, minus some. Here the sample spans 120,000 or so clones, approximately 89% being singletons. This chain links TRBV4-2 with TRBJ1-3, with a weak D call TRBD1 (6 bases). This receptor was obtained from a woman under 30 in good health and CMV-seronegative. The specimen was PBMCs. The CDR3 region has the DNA TGTGCCAGCAGCCTACTCCCTAGCATCAGGGGTACAGGAAACACCATATATTTT. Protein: CASSLLPSIRGTGNTIYF.